The next 21 T cell receptor beta chains were all read from a single sample in a study of CD8 T cells in Susac syndrome. RNA amounts of 0.5 to 1 ug underwent reverse transcription with random hexamers. TCRdb processed the immunoSEQ multiplex PCR reads anew with MiXCR; each CDR3 protein has one entry. The repertoire holds approximately 120,000 distinct CDR3 sequences, with around 94% as singletons. The specimen was CD4+ T cells from PBMCs. Receptors originate from a human donor in good health.

This sequence joins TRBV6-2 or TRBV6-3 and TRBJ2-1, with TRBD2 matching 13 bases. From germline, CDR1 is MNHEY and CDR2 SVGEGT. The CDR3 sequence is 18 residues long. With V trimmed by 2 bases and J by 0 bases, 4 bases remained unmatched. The CDR3 sequence: CASSYGLAGESSYNEQFF. The CDR3 coding sequence is TGTGCCAGCAGTTACGGACTAGCGGGGGAGAGCTCCTACAATGAGCAGTTCTTC.

The chain combines TRBV11-2 with TRBJ2-7, with 10 nucleotides matching TRBD1. Germline CDR1 reads SGHAT; CDR2 reads FQNNGV. The V segment lost 5 bases and the J segment 4 bases; nucleotides outside the gene matches: 8. The CDR3 has 15 residues. The CDR3 nucleotides read TGTGCCAGCAGCGCTCCGGGACAGGGGAAGTACGAGCAGTACTTC. Amino acids: CASSAPGQGKYEQYF.

The chain employs TRBV4-1 and TRBJ2-7, with 8 bases matching TRBD1. J was trimmed by 6 bases and V by 0 bases; bases with no gene match: 7. Germline V gene lookup returns CDR1 MGHRA and CDR2 YSYEKL. The CDR3 has 15 residues. This chain's CDR3 is CASSQEGGTGREQYF. The CDR3 nucleotides are TGCGCCAGCAGCCAAGAAGGGGGGACAGGCCGCGAGCAGTACTTC.

The gene calls are TRBV7-9 and TRBJ2-1, with D uncertain. The CDR3 has 13 amino acids. V was shortened by 5 bases and J by 10 bases, with 15 bases between the two germline ends. Germline CDR1 reads SEHNR; CDR2 reads FQNEAQ (reference sequence). CDR3 sequence (DNA): TGTGCCAGCAGCCAAACTAACTTAGGGGAGCAGTTCTTC. Translating gives CASSQTNLGEQFF.

This chain joins TRBV29-1 and TRBJ1-2; the D is unclear. Germline assignment: CDR1 SQVTM and CDR2 ANQGSEA. The V gene lost 3 bases and the J gene lost 2 bases, with 7 bases spanning the gap. The CDR3 spans 12 residues. The CDR3 is CSVDNLNYGYTF. CDR3 coding DNA: TGCAGCGTTGATAACCTCAACTATGGCTACACCTTC.

The V gene is TRBV3-1, the J gene TRBJ2-7; D is perhaps TRBD1 or TRBD2 (5 bases each). This CDR3 contains 15 residues. V was shortened by 1 base and J by 2 bases, with 12 bases between the two germline ends. CDR1 LGHDT and CDR2 YNNKEL come from the germline V gene (reference sequence). The CDR3 loop reads CASSQVGVRAYEQYF. The CDR3 DNA reads TGTGCCAGCAGCCAAGTGGGAGTCAGGGCCTACGAGCAGTACTTC.

The V and J genes are TRBV4-1 and TRBJ1-1; TRBD1 agrees at 7 bases. The CDR3 consists of 14 residues. The germline gives CDR1 MGHRA, CDR2 YSYEKL. V shed 4 bases, J shed 6 bases, and the junction held 8 bases outside the gene matches. The CDR3 DNA is TGCGCCAGCAGCCCTCCCCCTCAGGGGGCTGAAGCTTTCTTT. Translated: CASSPPPQGAEAFF.

The V gene is TRBV12-3 or TRBV12-4, the J gene TRBJ1-1; possibly TRBD1 for D (6 bases). Deletions cut 3 bases from V and 4 bases from J, with 15 bases between. There are 15 residues in the CDR3. CDR3 nucleotide sequence: TGTGCCAGCAGTTTGAACAGGGCTATGAGCACTGAAGCTTTCTTT. Amino acids: CASSLNRAMSTEAFF.

This clonotype was found once. The chain couples TRBV30 to TRBJ1-2; D perhaps matches TRBD1 (6 bases). The CDR3 runs to 14 residues. Germline V gene sequence: CDR1 GTSNPN, CDR2 SVGIG (reference sequence). CDR3 sequence: CARNTGTYNYGYTF. The CDR3 DNA reads TGTGCGCGCAACACCGGGACATACAACTATGGCTACACCTTC.

This chain uses TRBV6-6 with TRBJ2-5; D is unresolved. Between the trimmed V and J ends, which lost 1 base and 5 bases, there was a span of 8 bases. Germline V lookup: CDR1 MNHNY, CDR2 SVGAGI (reference sequence). The CDR3 sequence is 13 residues long. The CDR3 DNA reads TGTGCCAGCAGTTACTTGGGTATGGAGACCCAGTACTTC. It encodes CASSYLGMETQYF.

This chain joins TRBV4-1 and TRBJ1-1; unclear D gene. The V end lost 3 bases, the J end lost 2 bases, and 13 bases lay between the germline ends. The length of the CDR3 is 15 residues. The germline V gene has CDR1 MGHRA and CDR2 YSYEKL. The CDR3 coding sequence is TGCGCCAGCAGCCAGATGGAGGGATTCAACACTGAAGCTTTCTTT. It codes for CASSQMEGFNTEAFF.

The V call is TRBV2, the J call TRBJ1-4, with D perhaps TRBD1 (6 bases). Germline CDR1 SNHLY, CDR2 FYNNEI. The ends were cut back, 6 bases at V and 6 bases at J, with 14 bases in the middle. The CDR3 is 14 amino acids. As DNA, the CDR3 is TGTGCCAGCAGATCGGACAGCCTCTATGAAAAACTGTTTTTT. It codes for CASRSDSLYEKLFF.

The chain combines TRBV19 with TRBJ2-3; weak D call: TRBD1 (6 bases). The germline V gene has CDR1 LNHDA and CDR2 SQIVND (reference sequence). Trimming took off 7 bases at V and 5 bases at J, with 22 bases between the two ends. The CDR3 loop spans 16 amino acids. CDR3 loop: CASNRRPRVRGDTQYF. The CDR3, as DNA: TGTGCCAGTAATAGGCGGCCTCGTGTCAGGGGAGATACGCAGTATTTT.

In nucleotides, the CDR3 is TGTGCCACCAAACGCCTAGCGGGAGGGCCTACAGATACGCAGTATTTT. It encodes CATKRLAGGPTDTQYF. The chain links TRBV7-2 to TRBJ2-3; 12 bases line up with TRBD2. Per the germline V gene, CDR1 is SGHTA and CDR2 is FQGNSA. This CDR3 has 16 residues. V gave up 10 bases and J gave up 3 bases; unmatched junction bases: 11.

V gene TRBV20-1 combines with J gene TRBJ1-2; tentatively, D is TRBD1 (5 bases). V gave up 6 bases and J gave up 2 bases, with 13 bases separating them. CDR1 and CDR2 from the germline V gene are DFQATT and SNEGSKA (reference sequence). The length of the CDR3 is 13 residues. The chain's CDR3 is CSAERGTNYGYTF. Written as DNA, the CDR3 is TGCAGTGCGGAAAGGGGAACCAACTATGGCTACACCTTC.

This chain links TRBV18 with TRBJ2-7; D unresolved. The germline gives CDR1 KGHSH, CDR2 LQKENI. The CDR3 contains 13 residues. Trimming removed 0 bases from V and 5 bases from J, with 8 bases in between. The chain's CDR3 is CASSPPGKDEQYF. CDR3 sequence (DNA): TGTGCCAGCTCACCACCCGGAAAGGACGAGCAGTACTTC. The variable domain in full, completed from reference TRBV18 and TRBJ2-7, reads NAGVMQNPRHLVRRRGQEARLRCSPMKGHSHVYWYRQLPEEGLKFMVYLQKENIIDESGMPKERFSAEFPKEGPSILRIQQVVRGDSAAYFCASSPPGKDEQYFGPGTRLTVT.

V and J are TRBV20-1 and TRBJ2-2; D might be TRBD1 (5 bases). The V end was cut by 0 bases, the J end by 0 bases, with 11 bases between. Germline CDR1 DFQATT, CDR2 SNEGSKA (reference sequence). The CDR3 extends over 16 amino acids. The CDR3, as DNA: TGCAGTGCTAGAGAAGCTGACAGAGCGAACACCGGGGAGCTGTTTTTT. Its protein is CSAREADRANTGELFF.

The genes are TRBV20-1 and TRBJ2-5; tentatively, D is TRBD2 (6 bases). Germline CDR1 and CDR2: DFQATT and SNEGSKA (reference sequence). Between the trimmed V and J ends, which lost 3 bases and 4 bases, there was a span of 12 bases. This CDR3 region has 13 residues. The CDR3 here is CSARASSVETQYF. The CDR3 coding sequence is TGCAGTGCTAGGGCCTCTAGCGTAGAGACCCAGTACTTC.

In its sample, this clonotype was seen a few times. The CDR3 here is CATSDSYRTGELFF. The CDR3 bases are TGTGCCACCAGTGATTCCTACCGTACCGGGGAGCTGTTTTTT. The J gene is TRBJ2-2, the V gene TRBV24-1; D is ambiguous. CDR3 length equals 14 residues. The germline V gene has CDR1 KGHDR and CDR2 SFDVKD. Trimming shortened V by 2 bases and J by 5 bases, and 8 bases separated the two germline ends.

The chain couples TRBV20-1 to TRBJ2-1, with 10 bases aligning to TRBD2. The V gene end was trimmed by 6 bases and the J gene end by 2 bases; junction bases not matched to a gene: 10. Germline CDR1 DFQATT, CDR2 SNEGSKA (reference sequence). The CDR3 is made up of 16 amino acids. CDR3 amino acids: CSATNPGLATYNEQFF. In DNA form, the CDR3 reads TGCAGTGCCACTAACCCGGGACTAGCGACCTACAATGAGCAGTTCTTC.

This rearrangement joins TRBV5-1 to TRBJ2-3; D is perhaps TRBD1 (6 bases). The CDR3 runs 14 residues. Germline CDR1 reads SGHRS; CDR2 reads YFSETQ. V gave up 6 bases and J gave up 1 base, with 12 bases separating them. The DNA of the CDR3 is TGCGCCAGCACCGATCGACAGGGCACAGATACGCAGTATTTT. Its translation: CASTDRQGTDTQYF.